A selection of T cell receptor beta chains follows, all from one sample in a study of OX40 agonist ivuxolimab in advanced cancers. Sequencing was performed with immunoSEQ multiplex PCR; in TCRdb, only in-frame clones are kept and a portion is missing. The repertoire has roughly 110,000 clones, around 90% of them found once; the top ten carry approximately 1.2%. The source was CD4+ or CD8+ T cells sorted from blood, collected in a trial of the OX40 agonist ivuxolimab. The receptors come from an adult with an advanced solid tumor such as melanoma, head and neck, liver or kidney cancer. CDR3s leave out the opening cysteine and the closing phenylalanine or tryptophan.

TRBJ2-1,TRBV6-5,ASSSPGLAGDEQF
TRBJ1-4,TRBV23-1,ARQGVFQLEKLF
TRBJ1-2,TRBV27,ASSPDSFYGYT
TRBJ2-2,TRBV6-5,ASTPNTGELF
TRBJ2-7,TRBV7-2,ASSLAVAGEYSYEQY
TRBJ2-1,TRBV9,ASSVVHSSYNEQF
TRBJ2-4,TRBV2,ASREDPGPNIQY
TRBJ2-1,TRBV9,ASSVAKGGNSYNEQF
TRBJ1-4,TRBV7-9,ASSLTRDGEKLF
TRBJ1-2,TRBV28,ASTTSGPYGYT
TRBJ1-1,TRBV7-1,ASSLYGNTEAF
TRBJ2-7,TRBV27,ASSLASGTYEQY
TRBJ1-1,TRBV28,ANSRDKNTEAF
TRBJ1-5,TRBV28,ASSLLAGRQPQH
TRBJ2-1,TRBV4-1,ASNLSCDREYSSYNEQF
TRBJ2-7,TRBV5-4,ASSLTHREQY
TRBJ1-4,TRBV12-5,ASGTGTGVINEKLF
TRBJ2-2,TRBV2,ASSVGGQWNTGELF
TRBJ2-2,TRBV28,ASILGGYTGELF
TRBJ2-7,TRBV19,ASSLGDTQGEQY
TRBJ1-5,TRBV19,ASSSRDRGNQPQH
TRBJ2-2,TRBV27,ASSLLGAGTGELF
TRBJ1-1,TRBV10-1,ASSDGQNTEAF
TRBJ1-5,TRBV6-6,ASSSTGWRQPQH
TRBJ1-1,TRBV28,ASITGGTYTEAF
TRBJ2-1,TRBV5-1,ASSQTGGSYNEQF
TRBJ2-7,TRBV9,ASSLAGGPGEQY
NA,TRBV19,ASSLSWDTTYEQY
TRBJ1-1,TRBV9,ASSVAKGMNTEAF